This T cell receptor (beta chain) was sequenced in a study of cytomegalovirus exposure and HLA in healthy donors. PCR amplification relied on 60 Vbeta primers (plus 13 Jbeta primers). TCRdb's copy holds only in-frame clones and misses some; the assay was immunoSEQ multiplex PCR. Seen here are some 210,000 clones, around 73% observed once, and the top ten hold roughly 2.1%. Notes on this clone: Its antigen is undetermined.

Trimming shortened V by 7 bases and J by 3 bases, and 11 bases separated the two germline ends. Germline loops: CDR1 SGHRS, CDR2 YFSETQ. The CDR3 has 13 residues. Study-level results: A further, later analysis showed that HLA-associated TCR beta chains (compared with equally common others) were more clonally expanded.

The V and J genes are TRBV5-1 and TRBJ1-5; D not certain. The sequence was collected from a woman between 25 and 40 years old in good health and CMV-seropositive. Sequencing was carried out using PBMCs. The CDR3 nucleotides are TGCGCCAGCTCCCCGGAGATCAATCAGCCCCAGCATTTT. The encoded protein is CASSPEINQPQHF.